The 14 T cell receptor beta chains below were found in one sample sequenced in a study of CXCR3-negative and CXCR3-positive naive CD8 T cells. Study-level findings and limits: CXCR3-expressing naive cells carried TRB CDR3s more hydrophobic than those of CXCR3-negative naive cells.

Their antigens are not known. With UMI labels, 5' RACE was used to prepare the TRB cDNA libraries. Using the 5' RACE reads, TCRdb records one entry per CDR3 protein without DNA. Its table records around 160,000 distinct CDR3 sequences. The sample comprised naive CXCR3+ CD8+ T cells from blood. Described subset: CD45RO-CCR7+CD27+CD95- naive CD8+ T cells expressing CXCR3 (TNR3+). The receptor source for this set is a human donor in good health. Some clones in this sample may be carry-over from other donors' samples.

The CDR3 is CASSYSDRNTEAFF. J is TRBJ1-1 and V is TRBV6-5. Germline V gene lookup returns CDR1 MNHEY and CDR2 SVGAGI. This CDR3 has 14 residues.

V usage is TRBV11-2 and J usage is TRBJ2-6; the TCRdb call, TRBD1, lacks DNA for checking. Germline CDR1 is SGHAT and CDR2 is FQNNGV. The CDR3 extends over 14 amino acids. CDR3 sequence: CASRGGAGANVLTF.

The chain employs TRBV29-1 and TRBJ2-1; without DNA, the TCRdb call of TRBD2 cannot be checked. This CDR3 is 13 amino acids long. Germline V gene data show CDR1 as SQVTM and CDR2 as ANQGSEA. This chain's CDR3 is CSGGLAEDNEQFF.

The chain has TRBV4-3 and TRBJ2-1; as DNA is missing, the TRBD1 call by TCRdb cannot be tested. CDR1 LGHNA and CDR2 YSLEER come from the germline V gene. This CDR3 comprises 15 residues. CDR3 amino acids: CASSQVRDRPREQFF.

V and J are TRBV12-3 or TRBV12-4 and TRBJ2-7; the D call of TRBD2 rests on TCRdb alone, since no DNA is present to check it. The CDR3 consists of 16 residues. The CDR3 region is CASSLGVGLNSYEQYF.

This chain connects TRBV29-1 to TRBJ1-2; the D call from TCRdb, TRBD1, cannot be confirmed without DNA. The CDR3 contains 14 residues. CDR1 and CDR2 (germline): SQVTM, ANQGSEA. The CDR3 here is CSVELEGAAYGYTF. Drawing the rest from reference TRBV29-1 and TRBJ1-2, the complete variable domain is SAVISQKPSRDICQRGTSLTIQCQVDSQVTMMFWYRQQPGQSLTLIATANQGSEATYESGFVIDKFPISRPNLTFSTLTVSNMSPEDSSIYLCSVELEGAAYGYTFGSGTRLTVV.

The chain couples TRBV28 to TRBJ2-4; as DNA is missing, the TRBD1 call by TCRdb cannot be tested. Germline V lookup: CDR1 MDHEN, CDR2 SYDVKM. The CDR3 loop spans 16 amino acids. CDR3 region: CASSLGHGLAKNIQYF.

The chain recombines TRBV2 with TRBJ2-7; TCRdb calls TRBD1, which cannot be checked without DNA. This CDR3 has 14 amino acids. Germline lookup yields CDR1 SNHLY and CDR2 FYNNEI. The CDR3 protein is CASSEAWGAYEQYF.

The rearrangement joins TRBV5-6 to TRBJ1-5. Germline V gene sequence: CDR1 SGHDT, CDR2 YYEEEE. The CDR3 length is 16 residues. The CDR3 spells CASSLAGWESNQPQHF.

CDR3 amino acids: CASNSLLAIETDEQFF. The V gene is TRBV27, the J gene TRBJ2-1; TCRdb returns TRBD2, unconfirmable since there is no DNA. The germline V gene has CDR1 MNHEY and CDR2 SMNVEV (reference sequence). The CDR3 loop spans 16 amino acids.

The V call is TRBV7-9, the J call TRBJ1-1; TCRdb outputs TRBD1, but without DNA this stays unchecked. There are 16 residues in the CDR3. Germline loops: CDR1 SEHNR, CDR2 FQNEAQ (reference sequence). The CDR3 reads CASSLGITGLNTEAFF. Supplemented by reference TRBV7-9 and TRBJ1-1, the full variable domain reads DTGVSQNPRHKITKRGQNVTFRCDPISEHNRLYWYRQTLGQGPEFLTYFQNEAQLEKSRLLSDRFSAERPKGSFSTLEIQRTEQGDSAMYLCASSLGITGLNTEAFFGQGTRLTVV.

The J gene is TRBJ2-3, the V gene TRBV29-1. Per the germline V gene, CDR1 is SQVTM and CDR2 is ANQGSEA. The CDR3 length is 12 residues. CDR3 sequence: CSAVLGTDTQYF.

This sequence joins TRBV29-1 and TRBJ2-5; TCRdb reports TRBD2, a call that lacks DNA to check it against. This CDR3 is 15 amino acids long. The germline gives CDR1 SQVTM, CDR2 ANQGSEA. This chain's CDR3 is CSVEVGLASGETQYF.

The chain is built from TRBV29-1 and TRBJ2-7; lacking DNA, the TRBD1 call made by TCRdb goes unchecked. This CDR3 spans 15 amino acids. Germline CDR1 and CDR2: SQVTM and ANQGSEA. Here the CDR3 reads CSVEELQGGSYEQYF.